The following is a T cell receptor (beta chain) sequence with its context. Its specific antigen is unknown. No qualities accompany the bases; no much larger clone lies one base away. This specimen belongs to a study of cytomegalovirus exposure and HLA in healthy donors (dated by TCRdb to 2016 to 2017). Background on the whole study: According to a later analysis, one platform produced both the 120 validation repertoires and the 720 or so repertoires of the first cohort. The study aimed to test whether cataloging public T cell receptors could reveal signatures of past pathogen exposure. Along with the approximately 700-subject first cohort, a separate validation cohort of over a hundred different subjects was used. To predict cytomegalovirus infection status, the study combined high-throughput TCR immunosequencing, statistical association of individual TCRs with disease status, and machine learning. General study outcomes and caveats: A later analysis lacked HLA typing for the validation cohort, so it scored co-occurrence in that cohort across all 120 repertoires. Cytomegalovirus status was reported to be diagnosed by the classifier with high specificity and sensitivity in both the original and validation cohorts. Three of the identified cytomegalovirus-associated TCR beta chains were confirmed in vitro to be specific for cytomegalovirus antigens. It was suggested by the authors that the approach could potentially be generalized to other disease states and immunological phenotypes. In the study, some 180 TCR beta chains were listed as associated with cytomegalovirus. Across donors, most TCR sequences were observed very rarely, whereas some public TCRs were present in many individuals. In a later analysis, TCRs clustered in the first cohort were found to also tend to co-occur in the 110 or so validation repertoires, with roughly 93% of cluster scores above 0.

Separate from the roughly 700-subject first cohort, the validation cohort of 120 subjects was the group to which the donors belonged. The library came from the immunoSEQ multiplex PCR assay. The authors' pipeline ran thus. A statistical classification framework was developed to diagnose cytomegalovirus status using the catalog of TCR beta chain sequences. TCRdb mirrors the immuneACCESS table, restricted to in-frame sequences. Some clones are absent from its copies; in checked studies, under half trace to an unresolved V gene, and the reason for the others is unknown. V, J and clone size were drawn from that table, and D and trimming were deduced from the DNA. The sample contains 130,000 to 150,000 clones, about 91% of them found a single time. In total, the top ten clones hold over 6.5% of the sample. The germline ends are 11 bases apart after V is trimmed by 1 base and J by 6 bases. The germline V gene gives CDR1 as SGHAT and CDR2 as FQNNGV. Counted from cysteine to phenylalanine, this CDR3 has 14 amino acids. Only the CDR3 region is kept as DNA, spanning 42 bases read in frame from base 1.

Recombination connected TRBV11-2 to TRBJ2-3, with an unclear D gene assignment. The TCR was taken from a woman aged 18-29 years in good health and CMV-seropositive. Sequencing was performed on PBMCs. The nucleotide sequence reads as follows: TGTGCCAGCAGCTTAGGCTGGGTTAGCGATACGCAGTATTTT. Its protein reads: CASSLGWVSDTQYF.